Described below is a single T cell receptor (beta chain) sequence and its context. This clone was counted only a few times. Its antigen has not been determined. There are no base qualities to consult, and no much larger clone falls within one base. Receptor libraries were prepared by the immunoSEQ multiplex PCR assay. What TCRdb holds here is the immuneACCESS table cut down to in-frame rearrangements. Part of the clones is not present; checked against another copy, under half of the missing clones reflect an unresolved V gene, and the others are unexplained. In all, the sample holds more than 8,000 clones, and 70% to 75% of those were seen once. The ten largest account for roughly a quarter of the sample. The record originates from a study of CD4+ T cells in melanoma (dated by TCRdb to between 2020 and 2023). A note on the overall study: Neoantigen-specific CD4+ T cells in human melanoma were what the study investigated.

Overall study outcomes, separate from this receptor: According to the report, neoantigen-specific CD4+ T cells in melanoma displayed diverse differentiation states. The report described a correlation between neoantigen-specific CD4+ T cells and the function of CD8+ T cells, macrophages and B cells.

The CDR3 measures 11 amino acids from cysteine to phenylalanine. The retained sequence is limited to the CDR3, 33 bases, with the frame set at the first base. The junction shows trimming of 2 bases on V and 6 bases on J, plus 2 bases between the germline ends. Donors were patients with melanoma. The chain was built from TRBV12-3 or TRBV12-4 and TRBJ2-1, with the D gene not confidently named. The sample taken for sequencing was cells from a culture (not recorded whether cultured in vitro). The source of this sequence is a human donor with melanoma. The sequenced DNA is TGTGCCAGCAGTTTAACCAATGAGCAGTTCTTC. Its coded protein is CASSLTNEQFF.